The subject of this entry is one T cell receptor (beta chain). The data were obtained in a study of blood T cell repertoires in COVID-19. Whole-study context: PBMCs, B-cell-depleted T cells, or T cells provided the cDNA or gDNA that made up the material.

The ends lost 0 bases at V and 5 bases at J; junction bases unmatched: 11. Germline-derived CDR1 and CDR2 are SNHLY and FYNNEI. The CDR3 contains 18 residues. Per the study methods: Amplifying reference gene primers gave estimates of nucleated cell counts. TCRdb's table, derived via immunoSEQ multiplex PCR, lists solely in-frame clones and lacks some. V and J calls and clone size are given by that table; D and trimming were obtained from the DNA. The repertoire holds 150,000 to 200,000 clones, with approximately 90% as singletons. Material for sequencing was peripheral blood. This receptor was obtained from a human donor in a cohort sampled during active COVID-19. The chain has TRBV2 and TRBJ2-4, with 9 positions matching TRBD2. The CDR3 DNA sequence: TGTGCCAGCAGTGAAGCGCTGATGGTGGCGGGGGGGGAAAACATTCAGTACTTC. Protein: CASSEALMVAGGENIQYF.